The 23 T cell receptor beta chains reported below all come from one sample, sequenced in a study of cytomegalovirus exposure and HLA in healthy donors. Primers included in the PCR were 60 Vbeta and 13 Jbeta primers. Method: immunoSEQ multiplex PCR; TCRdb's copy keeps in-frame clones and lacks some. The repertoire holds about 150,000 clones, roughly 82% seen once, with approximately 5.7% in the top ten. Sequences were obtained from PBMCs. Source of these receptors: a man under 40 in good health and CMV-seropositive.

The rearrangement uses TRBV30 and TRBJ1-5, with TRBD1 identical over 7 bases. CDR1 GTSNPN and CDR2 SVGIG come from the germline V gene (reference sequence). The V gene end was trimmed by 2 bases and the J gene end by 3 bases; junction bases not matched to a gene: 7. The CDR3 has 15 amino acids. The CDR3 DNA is TGTGCCTGGAGTCTGGGACAGAGTAACAATCAGCCCCAGCATTTT. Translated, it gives CAWSLGQSNNQPQHF.

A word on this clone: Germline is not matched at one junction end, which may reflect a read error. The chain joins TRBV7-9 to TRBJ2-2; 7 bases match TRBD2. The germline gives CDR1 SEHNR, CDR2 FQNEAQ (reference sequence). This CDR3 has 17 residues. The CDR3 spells CSSSPARDYDGTGELFF. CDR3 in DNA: TGTTCCAGCAGCCCCGCCCGGGACTACGACGGCACCGGGGAGCTGTTTTTT.

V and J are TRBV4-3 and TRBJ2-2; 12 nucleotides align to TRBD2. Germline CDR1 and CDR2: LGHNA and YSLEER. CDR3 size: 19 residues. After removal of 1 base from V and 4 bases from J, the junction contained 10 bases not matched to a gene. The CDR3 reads CASSQAASGGAVGTGELFF. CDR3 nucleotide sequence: TGCGCCAGCAGCCAAGCAGCTAGCGGGGGGGCCGTGGGCACCGGGGAGCTGTTTTTT.

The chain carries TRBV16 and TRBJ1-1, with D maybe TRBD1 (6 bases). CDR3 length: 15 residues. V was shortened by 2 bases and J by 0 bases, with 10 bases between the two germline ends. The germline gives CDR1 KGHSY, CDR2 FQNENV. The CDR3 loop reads CASSQPPGVNTEAFF. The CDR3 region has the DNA TGTGCCAGCAGCCAACCCCCAGGGGTGAACACTGAAGCTTTCTTT.

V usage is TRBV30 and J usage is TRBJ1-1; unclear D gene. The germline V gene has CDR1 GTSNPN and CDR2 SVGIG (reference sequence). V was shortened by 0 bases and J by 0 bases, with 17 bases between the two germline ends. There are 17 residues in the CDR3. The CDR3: CAWSVMATFYLNTEAFF. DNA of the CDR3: TGTGCCTGGAGTGTAATGGCCACCTTTTATTTGAACACTGAAGCTTTCTTT.

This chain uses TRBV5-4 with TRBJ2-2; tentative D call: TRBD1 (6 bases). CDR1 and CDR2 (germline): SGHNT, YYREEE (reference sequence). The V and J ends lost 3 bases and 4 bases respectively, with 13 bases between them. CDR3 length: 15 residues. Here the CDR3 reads CASSSLRGATGELFF. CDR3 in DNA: TGTGCCAGCAGCTCGCTCAGGGGTGCCACCGGGGAGCTGTTTTTT.

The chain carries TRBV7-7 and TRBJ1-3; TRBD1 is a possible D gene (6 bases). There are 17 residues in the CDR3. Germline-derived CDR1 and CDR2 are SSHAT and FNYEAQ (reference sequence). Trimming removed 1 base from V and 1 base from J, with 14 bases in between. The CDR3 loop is CASSLVGGQGSGNTIYF. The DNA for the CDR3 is TGTGCCAGCAGCTTAGTAGGCGGTCAGGGGTCTGGAAACACCATATATTTT. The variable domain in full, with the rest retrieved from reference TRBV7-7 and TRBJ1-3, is GAGVSQSPRYKVTKRGQDVTLRCDPISSHATLYWYQQALGQGPEFLTYFNYEAQPDKSGLPSDRFSAERPEGSISTLTIQRTEQRDSAMYRCASSLVGGQGSGNTIYFGEGSWLTVV.

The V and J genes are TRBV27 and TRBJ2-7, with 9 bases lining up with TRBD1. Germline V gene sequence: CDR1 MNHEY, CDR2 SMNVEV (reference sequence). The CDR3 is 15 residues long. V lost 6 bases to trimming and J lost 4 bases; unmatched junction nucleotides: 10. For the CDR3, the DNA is TGTGCCAGCAGCGACTTCGGGACAGGGATGTACGAGCAGTACTTC. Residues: CASSDFGTGMYEQYF.

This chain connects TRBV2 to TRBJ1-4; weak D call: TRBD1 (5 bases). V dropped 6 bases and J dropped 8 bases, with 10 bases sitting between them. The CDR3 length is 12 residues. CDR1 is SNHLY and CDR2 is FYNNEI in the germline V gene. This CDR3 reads CASRNQGEKLFF. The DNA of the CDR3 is TGTGCCAGCAGGAACCAGGGCGAAAAACTGTTTTTT.

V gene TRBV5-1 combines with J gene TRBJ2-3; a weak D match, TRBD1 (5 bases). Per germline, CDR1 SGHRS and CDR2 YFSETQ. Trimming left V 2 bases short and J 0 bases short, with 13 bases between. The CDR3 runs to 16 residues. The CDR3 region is CASSFPQAPSTDTQYF. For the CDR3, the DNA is TGCGCCAGCAGCTTTCCACAGGCACCTAGCACAGATACGCAGTATTTT.

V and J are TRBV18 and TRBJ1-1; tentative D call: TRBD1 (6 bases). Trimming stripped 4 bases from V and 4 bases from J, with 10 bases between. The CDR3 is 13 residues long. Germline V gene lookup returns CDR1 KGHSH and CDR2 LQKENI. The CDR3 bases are TGTGCCAGCTCACTGGTGGACAGCACTGAAGCTTTCTTT. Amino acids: CASSLVDSTEAFF.

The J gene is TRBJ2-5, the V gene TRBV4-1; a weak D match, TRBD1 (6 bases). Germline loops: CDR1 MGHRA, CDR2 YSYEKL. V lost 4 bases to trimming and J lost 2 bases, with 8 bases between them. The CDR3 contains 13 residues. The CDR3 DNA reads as TGCGCCAGCAGCCCTGGACAGCAAGAGACCCAGTACTTC. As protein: CASSPGQQETQYF.

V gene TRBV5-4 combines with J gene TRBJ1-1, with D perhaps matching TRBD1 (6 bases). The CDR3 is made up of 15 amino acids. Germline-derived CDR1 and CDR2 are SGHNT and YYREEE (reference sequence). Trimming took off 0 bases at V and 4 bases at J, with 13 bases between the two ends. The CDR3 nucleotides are TGTGCCAGCAGCTTGGGTCCAGGGGAACTCACTGAAGCTTTCTTT. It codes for CASSLGPGELTEAFF.

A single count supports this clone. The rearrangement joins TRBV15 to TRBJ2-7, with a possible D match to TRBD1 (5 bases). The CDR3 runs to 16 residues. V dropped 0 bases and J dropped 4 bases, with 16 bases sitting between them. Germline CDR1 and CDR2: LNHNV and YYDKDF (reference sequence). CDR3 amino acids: CATSREGERGLYEQYF. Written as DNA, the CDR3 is TGTGCCACCAGCAGAGAGGGCGAAAGGGGTCTATACGAGCAGTACTTC.

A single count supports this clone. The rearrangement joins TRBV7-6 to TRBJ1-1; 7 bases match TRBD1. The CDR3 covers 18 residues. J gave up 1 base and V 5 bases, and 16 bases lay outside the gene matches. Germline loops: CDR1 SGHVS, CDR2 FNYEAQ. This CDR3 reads CASSLRSTGMGGNTEAFF. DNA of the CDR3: TGTGCCAGCAGCCTCCGCTCGACAGGGATGGGGGGGAACACTGAAGCTTTCTTT.

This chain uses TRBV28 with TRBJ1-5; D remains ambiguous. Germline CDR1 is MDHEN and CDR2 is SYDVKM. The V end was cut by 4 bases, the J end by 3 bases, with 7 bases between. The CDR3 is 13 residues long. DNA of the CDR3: TGTGCCAGCAGTTCCGGGGACAATCAGCCCCAGCATTTT. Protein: CASSSGDNQPQHF.

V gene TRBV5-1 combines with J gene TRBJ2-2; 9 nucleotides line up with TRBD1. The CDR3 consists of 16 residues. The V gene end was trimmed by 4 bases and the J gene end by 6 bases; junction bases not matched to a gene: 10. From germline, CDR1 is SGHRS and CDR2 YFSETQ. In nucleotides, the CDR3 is TGCGCCAGCAGCACCCTACAGGGGGCGAAGGCCGGGGAGCTGTTTTTT. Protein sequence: CASSTLQGAKAGELFF.

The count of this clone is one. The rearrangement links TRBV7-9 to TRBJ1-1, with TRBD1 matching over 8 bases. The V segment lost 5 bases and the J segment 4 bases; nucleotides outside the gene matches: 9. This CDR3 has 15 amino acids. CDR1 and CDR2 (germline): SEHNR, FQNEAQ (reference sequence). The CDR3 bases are TGTGCCAGCAGCCCCGCAGGGGGCTGGGGCACTGAAGCTTTCTTT. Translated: CASSPAGGWGTEAFF.

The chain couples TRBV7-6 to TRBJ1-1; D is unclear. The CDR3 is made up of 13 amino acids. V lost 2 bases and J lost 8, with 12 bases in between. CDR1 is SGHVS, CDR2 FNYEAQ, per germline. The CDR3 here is CASSLRVFEEAFF. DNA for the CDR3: TGTGCCAGCAGCTTAAGAGTATTTGAAGAAGCTTTCTTT.

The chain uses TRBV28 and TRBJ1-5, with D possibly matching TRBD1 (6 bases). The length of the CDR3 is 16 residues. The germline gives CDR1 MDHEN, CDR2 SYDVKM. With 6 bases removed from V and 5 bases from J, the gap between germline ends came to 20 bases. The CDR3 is CASSLNTGTLDQPQHF. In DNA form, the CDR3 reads TGTGCCAGCAGCCTAAATACCGGGACACTTGATCAGCCCCAGCATTTT.

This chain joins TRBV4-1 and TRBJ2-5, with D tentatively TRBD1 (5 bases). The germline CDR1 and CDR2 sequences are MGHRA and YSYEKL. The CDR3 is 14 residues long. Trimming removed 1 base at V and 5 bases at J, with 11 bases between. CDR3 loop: CASSQVQGLETQYF. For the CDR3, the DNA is TGCGCCAGCAGCCAAGTCCAGGGCTTGGAGACCCAGTACTTC.

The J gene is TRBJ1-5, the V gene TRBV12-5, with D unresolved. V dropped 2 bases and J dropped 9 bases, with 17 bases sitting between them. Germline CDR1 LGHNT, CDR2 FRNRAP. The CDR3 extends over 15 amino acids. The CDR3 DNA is TGTGCTAGTGGTTTGCTGGCCGGCGGCCCTTGGCCCCAGCATTTT. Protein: CASGLLAGGPWPQHF.

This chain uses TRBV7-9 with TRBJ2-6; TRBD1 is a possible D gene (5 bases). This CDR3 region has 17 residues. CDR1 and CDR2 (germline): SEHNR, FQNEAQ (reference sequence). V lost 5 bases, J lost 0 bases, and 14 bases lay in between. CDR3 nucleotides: TGTGCCAGCAGCGACTGGGGCAGAAACTCTGGGGCCAACGTCCTGACTTTC. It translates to CASSDWGRNSGANVLTF.